The 9 T cell receptor beta chains in this list originate from one sample, sequenced in a study of T cells in Graves' hyperthyroidism and ophthalmopathy. TCR beta CDR3 regions were amplified from RNA transcripts. An initial round of RT-PCR targeting the TCR CDR3 relied on the HTBI primer set. MiXCR, run by TCRdb on the multiplex PCR reads, gives a single entry per CDR3 protein. The profile shows approximately 260,000 distinct CDR3 sequences, around 15% of them singletons. The specimen sequenced was blood. Every receptor here comes from a woman between 45 and 60 years old with Graves' hyperthyroidism that later progressed to Graves' ophthalmopathy.

J is TRBJ2-3 and V is TRBV5-4, with 12 nucleotides matching TRBD2. The V segment lost 4 bases and the J segment 4 bases; nucleotides outside the gene matches: 7. The CDR3 length is 16 residues. The germline CDR1 and CDR2 sequences are SGHNT and YYREEE (reference sequence). Written as DNA, the CDR3 is TGTGCCAGCAGCGTGACTAGCGGGAGTGCGGCAGATACGCAGTATTTT. Translated: CASSVTSGSAADTQYF. Full variable domain (remainder filled in from reference TRBV5-4 and TRBJ2-3): ETGVTQSPTHLIKTRGQQVTLRCSSQSGHNTVSWYQQALGQGPQFIFQYYREEENGRGNFPPRFSGLQFPNYSSELNVNALELDDSALYLCASSVTSGSAADTQYFGPGTRLTVL.

This sequence joins TRBV7-8 and TRBJ1-2, with TRBD1 matching 7 bases. CDR3 size: 16 residues. Per the germline V gene, CDR1 is SGHVS and CDR2 is FQNEAQ. Trimming took 5 bases from V and 4 from J; bases not matched to a gene: 13. In DNA form, the CDR3 reads TGTGCCAGCAGCCAAAATCGACAGGGCGACCTCTATGGCTACACCTTC. Amino acids: CASSQNRQGDLYGYTF.

This clonotype came up many times. The chain joins TRBV5-1 to TRBJ2-3; D possibly corresponds to TRBD2 (5 bases). The CDR3 has 13 residues. V was pared by 1 base and J by 6 bases, with 9 bases between. Germline V gives CDR1 SGHRS, CDR2 YFSETQ. CDR3 region: CASSLRGGDTQYF. DNA of the CDR3: TGCGCCAGCAGCTTGAGAGGCGGGGATACGCAGTATTTT.

This clonotype was counted ten times or more. The chain has TRBV7-2 and TRBJ2-3; the match to TRBD2 covers 7 bases. This CDR3 has 17 residues. Losses at the gene ends were 3 bases for V and 2 bases for J; bases not matched to a gene: 11. Germline CDR1 reads SGHTA; CDR2 reads FQGNSA. CDR3 nucleotide sequence: TGTGCCAGCAGCTTCGCTTGGGGAGGGCTCTTCACAGATACGCAGTATTTT. The encoded protein is CASSFAWGGLFTDTQYF.

This clonotype has ten or more counts. The genes are TRBV30 and TRBJ2-7, with TRBD2 matching 9 bases. The CDR3 totals 15 residues. Germline-derived CDR1 and CDR2 are GTSNPN and SVGIG (reference sequence). The ends lost 2 bases at V and 5 bases at J; junction bases unmatched: 10. CDR3 region: CAWSSPGASGNEQYF. The CDR3 DNA follows: TGTGCCTGGAGTTCCCCGGGGGCTAGCGGGAACGAGCAGTACTTC.

This clonotype appeared many times. This chain links TRBV28 with TRBJ2-7, with D tentatively TRBD1 (6 bases). Trimming stripped 6 bases from V and 3 bases from J, with 27 bases between. The CDR3 is 18 amino acids. The germline CDR1 and CDR2 sequences are MDHEN and SYDVKM. The CDR3 is CASRPQGYRELDDYEQYF. CDR3 nucleotide sequence: TGTGCCAGCAGACCCCAGGGGTATAGGGAACTAGATGACTACGAGCAGTACTTC.

The chain carries TRBV9 and TRBJ2-2; unclear D gene. V was clipped by 3 bases and J by 0 bases, with 6 bases between them. CDR1 and CDR2 from the germline V gene are SGDLS and YYNGEE. The length of the CDR3 is 14 residues. CDR3 nucleotides: TGTGCCAGCAGCGAGTTCGCGAACACCGGGGAGCTGTTTTTT. Translating gives CASSEFANTGELFF.

J is TRBJ1-1 and V is TRBV20-1, with 7 bases matching TRBD1. Germline CDR1 is DFQATT and CDR2 is SNEGSKA (reference sequence). The CDR3 runs 14 residues. V trimming: 3 bases; J trimming: 5 bases; junction bases outside the gene matches: 9. The chain's CDR3 is CSASPGRGRTEAFF. The CDR3 bases are TGCAGTGCTAGCCCGGGGAGGGGGCGAACTGAAGCTTTCTTT.

As concerns this clonotype: This may be a read error: a much more frequent sequence differs by one nucleotide. The rearrangement links TRBV6-5 to TRBJ1-6; D perhaps matches TRBD1 (6 bases). Germline V gene sequence: CDR1 MNHEY, CDR2 SVGAGI. CDR3 length: 19 amino acids. The CDR3 sequence is CASIYSNLLKGEGDSPLHF. The CDR3 DNA is TGTGCCAGCATTTACTCGAATCTCCTGAAGGGGGAGGGCGATTCACCCCTCCACTTT.